These 15 T cell receptor beta chains share one sample of origin, sequenced in a study of regulatory T cells in long-lasting Graves disease. Time point given: newly diagnosed GD, antithyroid drugs for less than 3 months. PBMCs were the source of the RNA used for TCR sequencing. Library construction for TCR beta used iRepertoire HTBI primers and Arm-PCR of CDR3 regions. TCRdb redid the calling of the multiplex PCR reads with MiXCR, one entry per CDR3 protein. This table has roughly 400,000 distinct CDR3 sequences, about 15% appearing once. In addition, the sample was reused for a study of T cells in Graves' hyperthyroidism and ophthalmopathy.

This specimen consisted of peripheral blood mononuclear cells (PBMCs), obtained at new diagnosis, from a patient treated with antithyroid drugs. These receptor sequences come from a young woman with Graves disease.

This clonotype was observed at least ten times. The J gene is TRBJ2-2, the V gene TRBV6-1; D unclear. V was clipped by 1 base and J by 6 bases, with 9 bases between them. The germline V gene encodes CDR1 MNHNS and CDR2 SASEGT. This CDR3 contains 14 residues. Written as DNA, the CDR3 is TGTGCCAGCAGTGAAGTGTCGGTCGCCGGGGAGCTGTTTTTT. It is translated as CASSEVSVAGELFF.

This clonotype was counted many times. The chain recombines TRBV15 with TRBJ2-3; a possible D gene is TRBD1 (5 bases). CDR3 length: 14 residues. Trimming shortened V by 4 bases and J by 1 base, and 9 bases separated the two germline ends. The germline V gene encodes CDR1 LNHNV and CDR2 YYDKDF (reference sequence). The CDR3 sequence is CATSIDRGTDTQYF. The CDR3 region has the DNA TGTGCCACCAGCATTGACAGAGGCACAGATACGCAGTATTTT.

This clonotype was seen repeatedly, ten times or more. J is TRBJ1-2 and V is TRBV27; D may be TRBD1 (6 bases). CDR1 and CDR2 (germline): MNHEY, SMNVEV (reference sequence). V gave up 6 bases and J gave up 4 bases, with 15 bases separating them. CDR3 length: 14 amino acids. CDR3 coding DNA: TGTGCCAGCAGGCCACTGGGGGGCGGCTATGGCTACACCTTC. Translation gives CASRPLGGGYGYTF.

This clonotype was counted many times. This chain uses TRBV13 with TRBJ2-7, with D perhaps matching TRBD2 (5 bases). Trimming stripped 5 bases from V and 3 bases from J, with 14 bases between. CDR1 and CDR2 (germline): PRHDT, FYEKMQ (reference sequence). This CDR3 comprises 14 residues. CDR3 residues: CASSLAAPGYEQYF. The CDR3 DNA reads TGTGCCAGCAGCCTAGCTGCGCCAGGCTACGAGCAGTACTTC.

About this clonotype: This may stem from a read error, because a much larger clone lies one nucleotide away. The gene calls are TRBV5-8 and TRBJ2-7, with a possible D match to TRBD2 (6 bases). Germline values: CDR1 SGHTS, CDR2 YDEGEE. CDR3 length: 14 residues. The germline V and J ends were trimmed by 4 bases and 6 bases, with 17 bases remaining between them. This CDR3 is CASSRMTSNCEQYF. CDR3 nucleotides: TGTGCCAGCAGCCGGATGACTAGTAACTGCGAGCAGTACTTC.

This clonotype has ten or more counts. The genes are TRBV28 and TRBJ2-5, with 7 bases fitting TRBD2. This CDR3 contains 16 residues. Germline V gives CDR1 MDHEN, CDR2 SYDVKM. The J segment lost 4 bases and the V segment lost 5 bases, leaving 13 bases of the junction unmatched. DNA for the CDR3: TGTGCCAGCAGTCTTCGGACTAGTTTTGAAGGAGAGACCCAGTACTTC. This gives the protein CASSLRTSFEGETQYF.

Many counts were recorded for this clonotype. In nucleotides, the CDR3 is TGTGCCAGCAGCCAAGGGGGACTAGCGGGAGGACCCGAGCAGTACTTC. Translation gives CASSQGGLAGGPEQYF. This chain links TRBV4-2 with TRBJ2-7; the match to TRBD2 covers 15 bases. The CDR3 runs to 16 residues. Germline V lookup: CDR1 LGHNA, CDR2 YNFKEQ. The V segment lost 1 base and the J segment 6 bases; nucleotides outside the gene matches: 4.

The chain is built from TRBV28 and TRBJ1-4; D might be TRBD1 (5 bases). Germline values: CDR1 MDHEN, CDR2 SYDVKM. V was cut by 6 bases and J by 5 bases, with 13 bases left in between. The CDR3 is 14 amino acids. The CDR3 DNA reads TGTGCCAGCAGCCGCTGGGGCGGGAATGAAAAACTGTTTTTT. Translated: CASSRWGGNEKLFF.

This clonotype was found many times. The CDR3 DNA follows: TGTGCCAGCAGCTTAGGGCAGGGAGGAGCAGAGACCCAGTACTTC. Its translation is CASSLGQGGAETQYF. The rearrangement joins TRBV7-3 to TRBJ2-5; tentatively, D is TRBD2 (6 bases). The CDR3 runs to 15 residues. Trimming took off 2 bases at V and 4 bases at J, with 14 bases between the two ends. Germline V gene sequence: CDR1 SGHTA, CDR2 FQGTGA.

Ten or more counts support this clonotype. The V call is TRBV30, the J call TRBJ1-6, with a weak D call TRBD1 (5 bases). The germline V gene has CDR1 GTSNPN and CDR2 SVGIG (reference sequence). The V and J ends lost 2 bases and 7 bases respectively, with 15 bases between them. The CDR3 consists of 15 residues. DNA of the CDR3: TGTGCCTGGAGTTCCCCCGGGACCAAGAATTCACCCCTCCACTTT. It encodes CAWSSPGTKNSPLHF. Complete variable domain (other parts from reference TRBV30 and TRBJ1-6): SQTIHQWPATLVQPVGSPLSLECTVEGTSNPNLYWYRQAAGRGLQLLFYSVGIGQISSEVPQNLSASRPQDRQFILSSKKLLLSDSGFYLCAWSSPGTKNSPLHFGNGTRLTVT.

The chain links TRBV14 to TRBJ2-1; possibly TRBD2 for D (5 bases). The CDR3 totals 17 residues. The V and J ends lost 0 bases and 2 bases respectively, with 14 bases between them. Germline V gene sequence: CDR1 SGHDN, CDR2 FVKESK. The CDR3 sequence is CASSQDAGTATYNEQFF. Written as DNA, the CDR3 is TGTGCCAGCAGCCAAGATGCGGGTACGGCTACCTACAATGAGCAGTTCTTC.

CDR3 region: CSAAGTSGMGETQYF. CDR3 DNA: TGCAGTGCTGCCGGGACTAGCGGGATGGGAGAGACCCAGTACTTC. The chain combines TRBV20-1 with TRBJ2-5; 13 positions agree with TRBD2. The V gene end was trimmed by 5 bases and the J gene end by 4 bases; junction bases not matched to a gene: 7. The CDR3 runs 15 residues. Germline lookup yields CDR1 DFQATT and CDR2 SNEGSKA (reference sequence).

This clonotype was observed many times. The genes are TRBV7-3 and TRBJ2-1; 10 positions match TRBD1. The CDR3 spans 15 residues. J lost 8 bases, V lost 5 bases, and 9 bases had no gene match. Per germline, CDR1 SGHTA and CDR2 FQGTGA. The CDR3 here is CASSVTGTGDYEQFF. CDR3 DNA sequence: TGTGCCAGCAGCGTCACCGGGACAGGGGACTATGAGCAGTTCTTC.

This clonotype was seen repeatedly, ten times or more. This chain joins TRBV12-3 or TRBV12-4 and TRBJ2-2, with D hard to call. The CDR3 has 16 amino acids. V lost 7 bases to trimming and J lost 1 base, with 16 bases between them. The CDR3 reads CASISGWGRNTGELFF. DNA for the CDR3: TGTGCCAGCATCTCAGGCTGGGGAAGGAACACCGGGGAGCTGTTTTTT.

This clonotype was seen at least ten times. The chain uses TRBV5-1 and TRBJ2-1; 10 nucleotides agree with TRBD2. Germline CDR1 reads SGHRS; CDR2 reads YFSETQ. After removal of 4 bases from V and 2 bases from J, the junction contained 3 bases not matched to a gene. There are 15 residues in the CDR3. The CDR3 is CASSRTSGTYNEQFF. CDR3 nucleotide sequence: TGCGCCAGCAGCCGGACTAGCGGAACCTACAATGAGCAGTTCTTC.